These T cell receptor beta chains were read from a single sample in a study of T cell responses to AZD1222 COVID-19 vaccine. TCRdb keeps only in-frame clones here, not all; method: immunoSEQ multiplex PCR. The sample has more than 85,000 clones; over 75% are singletons. This sample comprised peripheral blood, obtained on day 0 of MenACWY control vaccination. These receptors all come from an adult in good health. CDR3s include the opening cysteine and the closing phenylalanine or tryptophan. A D gene is named only where the DNA matches it firmly. The size entry is marked missing in some rows and otherwise reads once, few, many or a size class.

j_gene	d_gene	v_gene	abundance	CDR3aa	CDR3nt
TRBJ2-2	TRBD2	TRBV4-1	.	CASRLAGERSGELFF	TGCGCCAGCAGACTAGCGGGAGAAAGGTCCGGGGAGCTGTTTTTT
TRBJ2-1	.	TRBV30	.	CAWSRDTRSYNEQFF	TGTGCCTGGAGTCGGGACACGAGATCCTACAATGAGCAGTTCTTC
TRBJ1-4	TRBD1	TRBV5-8	.	CASSLGGQGRSEKLFF	TGTGCCAGCAGCTTGGGGGGACAGGGACGGAGCGAAAAACTGTTTTTT
TRBJ2-1	TRBD2	TRBV30	few	CAWSVKMGLAGVRGDHNEQFF	TGTGCCTGGAGTGTAAAGATGGGACTAGCGGGAGTAAGGGGAGACCACAATGAGCAGTTCTTC
TRBJ1-5	.	TRBV9	.	CASSVGQFNQPQHF	TGTGCCAGCAGCGTAGGCCAGTTCAATCAGCCCCAGCATTTT
TRBJ1-2	.	TRBV7-2	.	CASSLWGEKYGYTF	TGTGCCAGCAGCTTATGGGGAGAGAAGTATGGCTACACCTTC
TRBJ2-7	.	TRBV9	.	CASSKGPSYEQYF	TGTGCCAGCAGTAAGGGTCCATCCTACGAGCAGTACTTC
TRBJ1-6	TRBD1	TRBV6-5	.	CASSTDRAASPLHF	TGTGCCAGCAGCACCGACAGGGCGGCTTCACCCCTCCACTTT
TRBJ2-5	.	TRBV29-1	once	CSVVGRGETQYF	TGCAGCGTTGTGGGGCGGGGAGAGACCCAGTACTTC
TRBJ2-3	.	TRBV21-1	.	CASSKALPGTSDLHTQYF	TGTGCCAGCAGCAAAGCGTTACCCGGGACTAGCGATCTGCATACGCAGTATTTT
TRBJ2-5	.	TRBV19	.	CASSILTGRGTQYF	TGTGCCAGTAGTATACTCACAGGAAGGGGGACCCAGTACTTC
TRBJ1-6	.	TRBV7-9	.	CASSNAGLNSPLHF	TGTGCCAGCAGCAATGCAGGGCTTAATTCACCCCTCCACTTT
TRBJ2-2	.	TRBV10-2	once	CASSLQGQTGELFF	TGCGCCAGCAGCTTACAGGGTCAAACCGGGGAGCTGTTTTTT
TRBJ1-1	.	TRBV24-1	.	CATSDLGRRAFF	TGTGCCACCAGTGATTTGGGCCGGCGTGCTTTCTTT
TRBJ1-1	.	TRBV27	.	CASRRGGNTEAFF	TGTGCCAGCAGGAGGGGTGGGAACACTGAAGCTTTCTTT
TRBJ1-2	.	TRBV6-5	.	CASSYSPMYGYTF	TGTGCCAGCAGTTACTCCCCGATGTATGGCTACACCTTC
TRBJ2-1	TRBD1	TRBV9	.	CASSVLRGGTGGADNEQFF	TGTGCCAGCAGCGTCCTCCGGGGTGGGACAGGGGGCGCGGACAATGAGCAGTTCTTC
TRBJ1-5	.	TRBV28	.	CASSPGQGSYRNQPQHF	TGTGCCAGCAGCCCGGGACAAGGCAGCTATCGCAATCAGCCCCAGCATTTT
TRBJ2-7	.	TRBV14	.	CASSQVYVYNGGEQYF	TGTGCCAGCAGCCAAGTTTACGTGTATAACGGGGGCGAGCAGTACTTC
TRBJ1-1	.	TRBV6-5	.	CASSYEMRNTEAFF	TGTGCCAGCAGTTATGAGATGAGAAACACTGAAGCTTTCTTT